Listed below are T cell receptor beta chains from one sample, sequenced in a study of Ad26.COV2.S vaccination and SARS-CoV-2 variants. TCRdb's table, derived via immunoSEQ multiplex PCR, lists solely in-frame clones and lacks some. This sample has 400,000 to 500,000 clones, with 85% to 90% found just once. Sequenced material: peripheral blood, taken in a trial of Ad26.COV2.S vaccine versus placebo. The receptor set was obtained from a person aged 18-65 years who received the Ad26.COV2.S COVID-19 vaccine or a placebo. Both conserved end residues are part of each CDR3. The order of the fields is J gene, V gene, D gene, clone size, CDR3 protein, CDR3 DNA. D genes are given only for firm matches. Clone size, where shown, is once, few, many, or a class for clones that have expanded.

j_call: TRBJ2-1
v_call: TRBV24-1
d_call: TRBD2
clone_size: -
cdr3_aa: CATSDPGLVSSEQFF
cdr3_nt: TGTGCCACCAGTGATCCGGGACTAGTATCTAGCGAGCAGTTCTTC

j_call: TRBJ1-5
v_call: TRBV19
d_call: -
clone_size: once
cdr3_aa: CASSTSRQVGQPQHF
cdr3_nt: TGTGCCAGTAGTACCTCGAGACAGGTGGGACAGCCCCAGCATTTT

j_call: TRBJ1-2
v_call: TRBV2
d_call: -
clone_size: once
cdr3_aa: CASSEEGGGYGYTF
cdr3_nt: TGTGCCAGCAGTGAAGAAGGGGGGGGCTATGGCTACACCTTC

j_call: TRBJ1-2
v_call: TRBV5-1
d_call: -
clone_size: -
cdr3_aa: CASSLVFEGRSGYTF
cdr3_nt: TGCGCCAGCAGCTTGGTCTTTGAGGGAAGGAGTGGCTACACCTTC

j_call: TRBJ1-1
v_call: TRBV5-1
d_call: -
clone_size: -
cdr3_aa: CASSLGPINTEAFF
cdr3_nt: TGCGCCAGCAGCTTGGGACCGATTAACACTGAAGCTTTCTTT

j_call: TRBJ2-1
v_call: TRBV24-1
d_call: -
clone_size: -
cdr3_aa: CATSDRTRGALNEQFF
cdr3_nt: TGTGCCACCAGTGATCGTACTAGGGGGGCCCTAAATGAGCAGTTCTTC

j_call: TRBJ2-7
v_call: TRBV9
d_call: TRBD1
clone_size: -
cdr3_aa: CASSVGGTASSYEQYF
cdr3_nt: TGTGCCAGCAGCGTAGGGGGGACAGCCAGCTCCTACGAGCAGTACTTC

j_call: TRBJ2-5
v_call: TRBV7-8
d_call: -
clone_size: once
cdr3_aa: CASSFMGPGETQYF
cdr3_nt: TGTGCCAGCAGCTTCATGGGGCCAGGAGAGACCCAGTACTTC

j_call: TRBJ1-5
v_call: TRBV6-2/TRBV6-3
d_call: -
clone_size: -
cdr3_aa: CASSWEDSNQPQHF
cdr3_nt: TGTGCCAGCAGTTGGGAAGATAGCAATCAGCCCCAGCATTTT

j_call: TRBJ2-3
v_call: TRBV12-5
d_call: TRBD2
clone_size: -
cdr3_aa: CASGLVGIAGGTWDTQYF
cdr3_nt: TGTGCTAGTGGTTTGGTCGGAATAGCGGGAGGGACTTGGGATACGCAGTATTTT

j_call: TRBJ2-1
v_call: TRBV5-6
d_call: -
clone_size: -
cdr3_aa: CASSLVLNEQFF
cdr3_nt: TGTGCCAGCAGCTTGGTTCTCAATGAGCAGTTCTTC

j_call: TRBJ1-4
v_call: TRBV5-5
d_call: -
clone_size: -
cdr3_aa: CASSLTGTGPNEKLFF
cdr3_nt: TGTGCCAGCAGCTTGACAGGGACGGGGCCTAATGAAAAACTGTTTTTT

j_call: TRBJ1-2
v_call: TRBV7-9
d_call: -
clone_size: -
cdr3_aa: CASSLGTHYGYTF
cdr3_nt: TGTGCCAGCAGCTTAGGGACGCACTATGGCTACACCTTC

j_call: TRBJ1-1
v_call: TRBV5-6
d_call: -
clone_size: -
cdr3_aa: CASSLVDGAQAFF
cdr3_nt: TGTGCCAGCAGCTTGGTGGACGGGGCCCAAGCTTTCTTT

j_call: TRBJ1-1
v_call: TRBV28
d_call: TRBD1
clone_size: -
cdr3_aa: CASSLGTGGSTEAFF
cdr3_nt: TGTGCCAGCAGTTTAGGGACAGGGGGCAGCACTGAAGCTTTCTTT

j_call: TRBJ1-6
v_call: TRBV11-2
d_call: -
clone_size: -
cdr3_aa: CASSTGEASSYNSPLHF
cdr3_nt: TGTGCCAGCAGCACCGGGGAGGCCAGCTCCTATAATTCACCCCTCCACTTT

j_call: TRBJ1-2
v_call: TRBV7-9
d_call: -
clone_size: few
cdr3_aa: CASGGSHYGYTF
cdr3_nt: TGTGCCAGCGGGGGCTCCCATTATGGCTACACCTTC

j_call: TRBJ2-7
v_call: TRBV20-1
d_call: -
clone_size: -
cdr3_aa: CSARAPNEQYF
cdr3_nt: TGCAGTGCTAGAGCGCCCAACGAGCAGTACTTC

j_call: TRBJ1-2
v_call: TRBV6-5
d_call: -
clone_size: -
cdr3_aa: CASRSQVADYGYTF
cdr3_nt: TGTGCCAGCAGGTCCCAGGTTGCGGACTATGGCTACACCTTC

j_call: TRBJ2-3
v_call: TRBV4-2
d_call: -
clone_size: -
cdr3_aa: CASSQDGRVGDTQYF
cdr3_nt: TGTGCCAGCAGCCAAGATGGCAGGGTGGGGGATACGCAGTATTTT

j_call: TRBJ1-2
v_call: TRBV29-1
d_call: -
clone_size: -
cdr3_aa: CSVERLSNYGYTF
cdr3_nt: TGCAGCGTTGAACGGTTATCTAACTATGGCTACACCTTC

j_call: TRBJ1-5
v_call: TRBV15
d_call: TRBD1
clone_size: -
cdr3_aa: CATSRPSGGVDQPQHF
cdr3_nt: TGTGCCACCAGCCGTCCGTCAGGGGGTGTAGATCAGCCCCAGCATTTT

j_call: TRBJ1-5
v_call: TRBV19
d_call: TRBD1
clone_size: -
cdr3_aa: CASSLDRESNQPQHF
cdr3_nt: TGTGCCAGTAGTCTGGACAGGGAAAGCAATCAGCCCCAGCATTTT

j_call: TRBJ2-1
v_call: TRBV11-3
d_call: -
clone_size: -
cdr3_aa: CASSSAAGLSSYNEQFF
cdr3_nt: TGTGCCAGCAGCAGTGCCGCGGGACTGAGCTCCTACAATGAGCAGTTCTTC

j_call: TRBJ1-5
v_call: TRBV19
d_call: -
clone_size: -
cdr3_aa: CASSTNRAQFQPQHF
cdr3_nt: TGTGCCAGTAGTACCAACAGGGCTCAGTTTCAGCCCCAGCATTTT

j_call: TRBJ2-3
v_call: TRBV5-1
d_call: TRBD2
clone_size: -
cdr3_aa: CASSLARGGSDTQYF
cdr3_nt: TGCGCCAGCAGCTTGGCCCGGGGGGGAAGTGATACGCAGTATTTT

j_call: TRBJ2-5
v_call: TRBV5-1
d_call: -
clone_size: -
cdr3_aa: CASNPGGGRTETQYF
cdr3_nt: TGCGCCAGCAACCCAGGGGGCGGGAGGACCGAGACCCAGTACTTC

j_call: TRBJ2-4
v_call: TRBV6-2/TRBV6-3
d_call: -
clone_size: -
cdr3_aa: CASSKTEVAKNIQYF
cdr3_nt: TGTGCCAGCAGCAAGACCGAGGTAGCCAAAAACATTCAGTACTTC

j_call: TRBJ1-3
v_call: TRBV5-1
d_call: -
clone_size: -
cdr3_aa: CASSLRGAGNTIYF
cdr3_nt: TGCGCCAGCAGCTTGCGGGGGGCTGGAAACACCATATATTTT

j_call: TRBJ1-2
v_call: TRBV19
d_call: -
clone_size: -
cdr3_aa: CASSTLYGYTF
cdr3_nt: TGTGCCAGTAGTACCCTCTATGGCTACACCTTC

j_call: TRBJ2-7
v_call: TRBV3-1/TRBV3-2
d_call: -
clone_size: -
cdr3_aa: CASSQDWAGSLFQQYF
cdr3_nt: TGTGCCAGCAGCCAAGATTGGGCAGGGTCCCTCTTCCAGCAGTACTTC

j_call: TRBJ1-5
v_call: TRBV2
d_call: -
clone_size: -
cdr3_aa: CASSEARIPQHF
cdr3_nt: TGTGCCAGCAGTGAAGCCAGAATCCCCCAGCATTTT

j_call: TRBJ1-1
v_call: TRBV4-2
d_call: -
clone_size: -
cdr3_aa: CASSPQGFPTEAFF
cdr3_nt: TGTGCCAGCAGCCCGCAAGGGTTCCCCACTGAAGCTTTCTTT

j_call: TRBJ2-3
v_call: TRBV5-6
d_call: -
clone_size: -
cdr3_aa: CASSSGRGADTQYF
cdr3_nt: TGTGCCAGCAGCTCGGGACGTGGGGCGGATACGCAGTATTTT

j_call: TRBJ1-1
v_call: TRBV18
d_call: TRBD1
clone_size: -
cdr3_aa: CASSRDREKTEAFF
cdr3_nt: TGTGCCAGCTCACGGGACAGGGAGAAGACTGAAGCTTTCTTT

j_call: TRBJ1-1
v_call: TRBV5-1
d_call: -
clone_size: -
cdr3_aa: CASSPEPQNTEAFF
cdr3_nt: TGCGCCAGCAGCCCCGAACCCCAGAACACTGAAGCTTTCTTT

j_call: TRBJ2-2
v_call: TRBV27
d_call: -
clone_size: -
cdr3_aa: CASSFPPGSNGELFF
cdr3_nt: TGTGCCAGCAGTTTCCCCCCAGGGAGCAACGGGGAGCTGTTTTTT

j_call: TRBJ2-1
v_call: TRBV6-5
d_call: TRBD1
clone_size: -
cdr3_aa: CASNKQGNYNEQFF
cdr3_nt: TGTGCCAGCAATAAACAGGGGAACTACAATGAGCAGTTCTTC

j_call: TRBJ2-1
v_call: TRBV10-3
d_call: -
clone_size: -
cdr3_aa: CAISVSSVYNEQFF
cdr3_nt: TGTGCCATCAGTGTTTCTAGCGTCTACAATGAGCAGTTCTTC